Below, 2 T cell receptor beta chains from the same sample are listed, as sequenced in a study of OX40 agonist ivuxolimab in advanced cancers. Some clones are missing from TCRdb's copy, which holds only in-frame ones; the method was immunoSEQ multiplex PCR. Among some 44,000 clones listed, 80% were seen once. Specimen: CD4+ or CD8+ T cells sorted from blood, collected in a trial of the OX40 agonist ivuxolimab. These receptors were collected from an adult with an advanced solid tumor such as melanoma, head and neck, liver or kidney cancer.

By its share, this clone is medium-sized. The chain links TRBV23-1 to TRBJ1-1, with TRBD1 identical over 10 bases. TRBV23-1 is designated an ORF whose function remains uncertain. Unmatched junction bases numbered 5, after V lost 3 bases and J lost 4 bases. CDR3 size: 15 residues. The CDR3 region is CASSQPGQGPTEAFF. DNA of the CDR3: TGCGCCAGCAGTCAGCCGGGACAGGGGCCCACTGAAGCTTTCTTT.

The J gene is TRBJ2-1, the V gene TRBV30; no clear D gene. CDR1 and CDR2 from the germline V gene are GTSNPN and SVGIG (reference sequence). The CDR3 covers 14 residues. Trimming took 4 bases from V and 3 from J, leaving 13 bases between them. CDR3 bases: TGTGCCTGGATCCCCTGGGGTGTCTACAATGAGCAGTTCTTC. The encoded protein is CAWIPWGVYNEQFF.